These 24 T cell receptor beta chains share one sample of origin, sequenced in a study of blood T cell repertoires in COVID-19. Measured with immunoSEQ multiplex PCR; TCRdb has only the in-frame clones, and not every one. The data contain 150,000 to 200,000 clones, around 80% of them singletons. Sequencing input: PBMCs or T cells enriched from blood (not recorded which). The source of these receptors is a woman aged 45-65 years with acute COVID-19.

This clone came up a few times. This chain connects TRBV19 to TRBJ2-6, with 9 bases fitting TRBD1. V dropped 10 bases and J dropped 1; count of bases not matched to a gene: 5. The germline V gene has CDR1 LNHDA and CDR2 SQIVND (reference sequence). The length of the CDR3 is 15 residues. CDR3 sequence (DNA): TGTGCCACCCGGGACAGGGTTTCTGGGGCCAACGTCCTGACTTTC. Protein product: CATRDRVSGANVLTF.

The V call is TRBV4-1, the J call TRBJ1-5, with 9 bases matching TRBD1. V lost 3 bases and J lost 4; bases outside the gene matches: 7. This CDR3 contains 16 residues. The germline gives CDR1 MGHRA, CDR2 YSYEKL. In nucleotides, the CDR3 is TGCGCCAGCAGCCACCCGGGACAGGGAGGAAATCAGCCCCAGCATTTT. Its protein is CASSHPGQGGNQPQHF.

This chain uses TRBV4-1 with TRBJ1-2, with D tentatively TRBD1 (6 bases). This CDR3 is 11 amino acids long. Germline V gene data show CDR1 as MGHRA and CDR2 as YSYEKL. Trimming took 3 bases from V and 13 from J, leaving 12 bases between them. CDR3 DNA: TGCGCCAGCAGCCAGGTAGGGGGAGTCACCTTC. This encodes CASSQVGGVTF.

The CDR3 DNA reads TGTGCCAGCAGCAAAAATGGGACTAGCGGGGCTAGCACAGATACGCAGTATTTT. It specifies CASSKNGTSGASTDTQYF. The chain recombines TRBV21-1 with TRBJ2-3; the DNA was not compared with TRBD2, the D call given in the table. TRBV21-1 is labeled a pseudogene. There are 18 residues in the CDR3.

The chain joins TRBV11-3 to TRBJ2-5; TRBD2 is a possible D gene (5 bases). Germline values: CDR1 SGHNT, CDR2 YENEEA. The CDR3 contains 15 residues. The V end was cut by 5 bases, the J end by 1 base, with 14 bases between. As DNA, the CDR3 is TGTGCCAGCAGCCCCAGCGGCCTCCCCCAAGAGACCCAGTACTTC. Residues: CASSPSGLPQETQYF.

The rearrangement joins TRBV6-2 or TRBV6-3 to TRBJ1-1; D unresolved. The V gene lost 6 bases and the J gene lost 4 bases, with 27 bases spanning the gap. The germline V gene encodes CDR1 MNHEY and CDR2 SVGEGT. The CDR3 extends over 18 amino acids. The CDR3 nucleotides are TGTGCCAGCAGCACCCCCCCGACACCGTCCCTAGGAGGCACTGAAGCTTTCTTT. Amino acids: CASSTPPTPSLGGTEAFF.

The gene calls are TRBV7-2 and TRBJ2-7; the D gene is possibly TRBD1 (5 bases). The CDR3 loop spans 13 amino acids. From germline, CDR1 is SGHTA and CDR2 FQGNSA. Trimming took off 7 bases at V and 4 bases at J, with 14 bases between the two ends. The CDR3: CASNTGPYYEQYV. The CDR3 DNA follows: TGTGCCAGCAACACAGGTCCCTATTACGAGCAGTACGTC.

This clone was seen a single time. The chain recombines TRBV7-3 with TRBJ2-2; TRBD2 might be the D (6 bases). Germline V gene lookup returns CDR1 SGHTA and CDR2 FQGTGA. The CDR3 is 16 residues long. The germline V and J ends were trimmed by 5 bases and 1 base, with 14 bases remaining between them. This CDR3 reads CASSTRAGLNTGELFF. Here the CDR3 DNA reads TGTGCCAGCAGCACTCGAGCGGGCTTGAACACCGGGGAGCTGTTTTTT. The whole variable domain, remainder taken from reference TRBV7-3 and TRBJ2-2, is GAGVSQTPSNKVTEKGKYVELRCDPISGHTALYWYRQSLGQGPEFLIYFQGTGAADDSGLPNDRFFAVRPEGSVSTLKIQRTERGDSAVYLCASSTRAGLNTGELFFGEGSRLTVL.

This clone occurred a few times. The gene calls are TRBV7-9 and TRBJ1-3, with D unresolved. V lost 8 bases and J 4 bases, leaving 15 bases between the germline ends. This CDR3 is built from 14 residues. Germline CDR1 reads SEHNR; CDR2 reads FQNEAQ (reference sequence). The CDR3 coding sequence is TGTGCCAGCCTCCTCGGAGGGAGCGGAAACACCATATATTTT. Its translation is CASLLGGSGNTIYF.

V gene TRBV6-2 or TRBV6-3 combines with J gene TRBJ1-4; 9 positions agree with TRBD1. The V and J ends lost 2 bases and 8 bases, in that order; junction bases with no gene match: 12. Germline V gives CDR1 MNHEY, CDR2 SVGEGT. The CDR3 length is 17 residues. In DNA, the CDR3 is TGTGCCAGCAGTTACGAGGGACAGGGCCCCCGGTCGGAAAAACTGTTTTTT. It is translated as CASSYEGQGPRSEKLFF.

V is TRBV30 and J is TRBJ2-1, with TRBD2 matching over 12 bases. CDR1 and CDR2 (germline): GTSNPN, SVGIG (reference sequence). Losses at the gene ends were 3 bases for V and 3 bases for J; bases not matched to a gene: 12. The length of the CDR3 is 18 residues. CDR3 loop: CAWSLLQGLAGSYNEQFF. The CDR3 region has the DNA TGTGCCTGGAGCTTACTCCAGGGACTAGCGGGCAGCTACAATGAGCAGTTCTTC. The entire variable domain, with the rest obtained from reference TRBV30 and TRBJ2-1, is as follows: SQTIHQWPATLVQPVGSPLSLECTVEGTSNPNLYWYRQAAGRGLQLLFYSVGIGQISSEVPQNLSASRPQDRQFILSSKKLLLSDSGFYLCAWSLLQGLAGSYNEQFFGPGTRLTVL.

This clone was counted a single time. The chain is built from TRBV3-1 (or the pseudogene TRBV3-2) and TRBJ1-6, with 11 positions matching TRBD1. Per germline, CDR1 LGHDT and CDR2 YNNKEL (reference sequence). The V gene end was trimmed by 4 bases and the J gene end by 9 bases; junction bases not matched to a gene: 11. This CDR3 region has 17 residues. The CDR3 region is CASSPSGGQGVGSPLHF. CDR3 bases: TGTGCCAGCAGCCCTTCCGGGGGACAGGGGGTGGGTTCACCCCTCCACTTT.

The chain couples TRBV6-5 to TRBJ1-5; D unclear. Germline V lookup: CDR1 MNHEY, CDR2 SVGAGI. The V end lost 5 bases, the J end lost 10 bases, and 9 bases lay between the germline ends. The CDR3 has 11 amino acids. The CDR3 region has the DNA TGTGCCAGCAGTCGAACTGAACCCCAGCATTTT. It codes for CASSRTEPQHF.

The chain is built from TRBV2 and TRBJ1-6; 8 positions match TRBD1. This CDR3 is 16 amino acids long. Germline CDR1 SNHLY, CDR2 FYNNEI. Germline trimming cut 2 bases from V and 9 bases from J; bases unmatched to any gene: 9. The DNA of the CDR3 is TGTGCCAGCAGTGAACAGGGGGCGCCCCTTGGTTCACCCCTCCACTTT. Amino acids: CASSEQGAPLGSPLHF.

The V gene is TRBV11-2, the J gene TRBJ1-4, with D possibly being TRBD1 (5 bases). CDR3 length: 15 amino acids. The V end lost 1 base, the J end lost 2 bases, and 8 bases lay between the germline ends. CDR1 is SGHAT and CDR2 is FQNNGV in the germline V gene. DNA of the CDR3: TGTGCCAGCAGCTTAGTTGGGGCGACTAATGAAAAACTGTTTTTT. Translating it yields CASSLVGATNEKLFF.

In this sample, this clone turned up once. V gene TRBV5-1 combines with J gene TRBJ1-4; 7 bases fit TRBD1. The V segment lost 0 bases and the J segment 5 bases; nucleotides outside the gene matches: 4. Per the germline V gene, CDR1 is SGHRS and CDR2 is YFSETQ. The CDR3 length is 15 residues. As DNA, the CDR3 is TGCGCCAGCAGCTTGGCCCCGACAGGGAATGAAAAACTGTTTTTT. It codes for CASSLAPTGNEKLFF.

The V and J genes are TRBV18 and TRBJ2-4; maybe TRBD2 (7 bases). The CDR3 totals 16 residues. The germline V and J ends were trimmed by 6 bases and 1 base, with 16 bases remaining between them. Germline loops: CDR1 KGHSH, CDR2 LQKENI. The CDR3 region has the DNA TGTGCCAGCTCCGGAGAAGGGAGGGGGGCCAAAAACATTCAGTACTTC. Translated, it gives CASSGEGRGAKNIQYF.

The chain recombines TRBV6-2 or TRBV6-3 with TRBJ1-1; 7 bases are shared with TRBD1. The CDR3 runs 16 residues. The germline V gene encodes CDR1 MNHEY and CDR2 SVGEGT. V gave up 0 bases and J gave up 3 bases; unmatched junction bases: 7. CDR3 residues: CASSYSYQGVHTEAFF. CDR3 in DNA: TGTGCCAGCAGTTACTCGTACCAGGGGGTACACACTGAAGCTTTCTTT.

The genes are TRBV3-1 (or the pseudogene TRBV3-2) and TRBJ2-2; TRBD2 matches at 8 bases. Trimming cost V 2 bases and J 6 bases; bases outside gene matches: 8. This CDR3 has 16 residues. Germline-derived CDR1 and CDR2 are LGHDT and YNNKEL (reference sequence). CDR3 coding DNA: TGTGCCAGCAGCCAAATCGGCGGGGGGCGGTCCGGGGAGCTGTTTTTT. Translation: CASSQIGGGRSGELFF.

The chain uses TRBV5-1 and TRBJ2-2; a weak D match, TRBD2 (6 bases). Germline CDR1 SGHRS, CDR2 YFSETQ. Trimming shortened V by 6 bases and J by 2 bases, and 17 bases separated the two germline ends. The CDR3 runs to 16 residues. CDR3: CASKTSAGINTGELFF. The DNA for the CDR3 is TGCGCCAGCAAAACCTCGGCGGGGATAAACACCGGGGAGCTGTTTTTT.

The rearrangement joins TRBV4-2 to TRBJ1-1; 7 bases are a match to TRBD1. Looked up from germline, CDR1 is LGHNA and CDR2 is YNFKEQ. V dropped 4 bases and J dropped 0; count of bases not matched to a gene: 5. There are 15 residues in the CDR3. The CDR3 is CASSPGDRVNTEAFF. The CDR3 nucleotides read TGTGCCAGCAGCCCCGGGGACAGAGTGAACACTGAAGCTTTCTTT.

This chain joins TRBV2 and TRBJ2-3, with D tentatively TRBD2 (5 bases). The ends were cut back, 5 bases at V and 8 bases at J, with 14 bases in the middle. Germline V gives CDR1 SNHLY, CDR2 FYNNEI. The CDR3 has 13 amino acids. The CDR3 DNA sequence: TGTGCCAGCAGTCCTGAGCACGGAGGTACGCAGTATTTT. It codes for CASSPEHGGTQYF.

The chain couples TRBV6-4 to TRBJ1-2, with TRBD1 matching over 7 bases. The trim removed 6 bases at V and 8 bases at J, leaving 15 bases unmatched. Germline V gene lookup returns CDR1 MRHNA and CDR2 SNTAGT. The CDR3 has 15 amino acids. Written as DNA, the CDR3 is TGTGCCAGCAGCGATACCGGGACAGTTGGAGAAGGCTACACCTTC. It specifies CASSDTGTVGEGYTF.

The chain uses TRBV7-8 and TRBJ1-1, with TRBD1 identical over 8 bases. The CDR3 sequence is 14 residues long. V lost 5 bases to trimming and J lost 4 bases; unmatched junction nucleotides: 6. CDR1 and CDR2 (germline): SGHVS, FQNEAQ. CDR3 nucleotides: TGTGCCAGCAGCCACACAGGGGGAATCACTGAAGCTTTCTTT. It yields the protein CASSHTGGITEAFF.